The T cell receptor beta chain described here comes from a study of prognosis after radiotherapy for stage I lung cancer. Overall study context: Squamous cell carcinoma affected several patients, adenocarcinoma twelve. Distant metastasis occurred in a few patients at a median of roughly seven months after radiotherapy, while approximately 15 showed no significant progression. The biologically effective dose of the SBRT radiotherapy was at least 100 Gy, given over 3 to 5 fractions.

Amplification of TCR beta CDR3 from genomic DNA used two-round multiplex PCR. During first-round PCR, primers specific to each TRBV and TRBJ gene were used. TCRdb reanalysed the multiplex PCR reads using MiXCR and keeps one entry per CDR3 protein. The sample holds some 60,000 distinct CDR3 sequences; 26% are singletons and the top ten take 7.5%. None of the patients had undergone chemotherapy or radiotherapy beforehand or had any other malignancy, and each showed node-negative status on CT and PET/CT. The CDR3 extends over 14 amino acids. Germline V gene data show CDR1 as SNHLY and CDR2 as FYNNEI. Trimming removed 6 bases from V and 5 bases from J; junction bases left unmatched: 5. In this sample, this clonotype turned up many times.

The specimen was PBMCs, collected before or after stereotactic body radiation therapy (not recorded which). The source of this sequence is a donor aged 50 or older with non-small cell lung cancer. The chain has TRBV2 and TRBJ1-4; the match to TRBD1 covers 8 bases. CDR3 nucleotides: TGTGCCAGCAGCCGACAGGGGTTCAATGAAAAACTGTTTTTT. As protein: CASSRQGFNEKLFF. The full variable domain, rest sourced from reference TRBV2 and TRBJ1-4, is EPEVTQTPSHQVTQMGQEVILRCVPISNHLYFYWYRQILGQKVEFLVSFYNNEISEKSEIFDDQFSVERPDGSNFTLKIRSTKLEDSAMYFCASSRQGFNEKLFFGSGTQLSVL.